This TCR beta chain was sequenced in a study of shared clonotypes between healthy human individuals (dated by TCRdb to 2019 to 2021). For the wider study: The cohort included three men and a couple of women between 18 and 49 years of age. Blood TCR repertoires of about five healthy adults were deeply sequenced to estimate repertoire size and the extent of clonotype sharing between individuals. Different laboratories and diverse techniques were used to prepare libraries and sequence TCR repertoires, to increase sequencing depth and limit assay-specific biases. Leukapheresis yielded between about 0.85 and 10 billion PBMCs per donor. Overall study outcomes, separate from this receptor: Sampling was restricted to blood, and TCR repertoires in tissue are likely to differ from TCR repertoires in blood. Based on pairwise subsampling, the degree of clonotype sharing among donors was expected to be affected by sequencing depth. The genetic and exposure-history diversity represented was limited by the small number of donors.

The donors were healthy, HIV-negative adults with no recently reported acute infections or vaccinations. Only Caucasian adults living in Nashville, Tennessee, USA were represented among the donors. For unsorted samples, about 90 million PBMCs were counted and genomic DNA was extracted with the QIAamp DNA Blood Mini kit. Blood was obtained by leukapheresis, after which PBMCs were separated by Ficoll-Histopaque density gradient centrifugation and cryopreserved in liquid nitrogen vapor phase. Using the deep immunoSEQ assay, TCR CDR3 regions were amplified from genomic DNA by multiplex PCR. For each cell subset, the extracted genomic DNA was distributed evenly across all wells of several immunoSEQ 96-well plates, and each plate served as one replicate. Each replicate PCR for unsorted PBMC received roughly 300 ng genomic DNA, equal to 30,000 to 35,000 T cell genomes. Unsorted PBMC genomic DNA was sequenced across ten immunoSEQ deep assay plates. Purified libraries were quantified with a Qubit 3.0 fluorometer, sized on a Bioanalyzer 2100, and re-quantified with the KAPA Library Quantification kit. A separate single-read 150-cycle Illumina NextSeq 550 flow cell was used to sequence each immunoSEQ 96-well plate. Turning to the authors' computational methods: Because the immunoSEQ output included only junctional sequences and no quality scores, the filtering could not be the same as the filtering used for full-length reads. Sequences were annotated with PyIR, a Python wrapper for IgBLAST v1.9, and V/J genes and CDR3 were assigned using IMGT germline references. Any read was removed if the V/J assignment was weak (E-value above 1e-6), the CDR3 was missing, or the read contained stop codons, out-of-frame junctions, or ambiguous translated residues. A V3J clonotype was defined by an identical inferred V gene, J gene, and CDR3 amino acid sequence. Percentage overlap between repertoires was computed as shared unique clonotypes divided by the size of the smaller repertoire. Three approaches were used to assess repertoire richness: RTK rarefaction, the Chao1 estimator, and Recon v2.1 estimates of unobserved clonotypes. In its TCRdb copy, this immuneACCESS table keeps in-frame sequences only and misses some clones. Where compared with another copy, unresolved V genes explain less than half of these, and the others have no known cause. The V and J calls and the clone size are those of that table, but D and trimming were determined from the DNA. The table for this sample lists approximately 500,000 clones; more than 75% of them were counted only once. Approximately 12% of the sample lies in the top ten.

Points on this clone: Its antigen is not yet known. No base qualities exist here, and no much larger clone lies one base off it.

The CDR3 numbers 15 residues from cysteine through phenylalanine. Of the read, only the CDR3 DNA is kept; its 45 bases are in frame from base 1. Relative to germline, V is 0 bases shorter and J is 4 bases shorter, with 9 bases between their ends. The germline V gene specifies WSHSY as CDR1 and SAAADI as CDR2. The clonotype comes from a middle-aged woman in good health. Some clones in this sample may be carry-over from other donors' samples. The rearrangement joined TRBV10-2 to TRBJ2-2, and the D gene may be TRBD2, 5 bases matching. Material for sequencing was PBMCs. CDR3 reads: CASSESNRGTGELFF. The DNA sequence is as follows: TGCGCCAGCAGTGAGTCGAACCGGGGCACCGGGGAGCTGTTTTTT.